Listed here are 13 T cell receptor beta chains from one sample, sequenced in a study of PD-1 blockade in classical Hodgkin lymphoma. The patients all showed relapse after autologous stem cell transplantation, while their brentuximab vedotin exposure varied. The data were produced by immunoSEQ multiplex PCR, yet TCRdb's version contains in-frame clones alone and is incomplete. The table lists about 39,000 clones, roughly two thirds of them singletons. The sample was peripheral blood mononuclear cells (PBMCs), taken before the second cycle of nivolumab. These receptor sequences come from a human donor with classical Hodgkin lymphoma.

This chain joins TRBV27 and TRBJ2-1, with 14 bases that match TRBD2. V was clipped by 3 bases and J by 9 bases; unmatched bases: 7. Germline CDR1 MNHEY, CDR2 SMNVEV (reference sequence). The CDR3 has 16 amino acids. The CDR3: CASSFLQGLAGVEQFF. The DNA for the CDR3 is TGTGCCAGCAGTTTTCTTCAGGGACTAGCGGGGGTTGAGCAGTTCTTC.

V usage is TRBV5-1 and J usage is TRBJ1-1, with unresolved D. The CDR3 sequence is 14 residues long. In germline, CDR1 is SGHRS, CDR2 YFSETQ. Trimming took off 5 bases at V and 2 bases at J, with 13 bases between the two ends. DNA of the CDR3: TGCGCCAGCAGTTCTAACAGAAGAAACACTGAAGCTTTCTTT. The encoded protein is CASSSNRRNTEAFF.

J is TRBJ2-3 and V is TRBV19; D gene unclear. V was clipped by 7 bases and J by 0 bases, with 11 bases between them. This CDR3 has 14 amino acids. Germline V CDR1 and CDR2: LNHDA, SQIVND (reference sequence). CDR3 region: CASTATASTDTQYF. The CDR3, as DNA: TGTGCCAGTACGGCTACCGCTAGCACAGATACGCAGTATTTT.

J is TRBJ1-2 and V is TRBV6-5; D is undetermined. The V end lost 6 bases, the J end lost 0 bases, and 11 bases lay between the germline ends. CDR3 length: 14 residues. Germline V CDR1 and CDR2: MNHEY, SVGAGI. CDR3 loop: CASSPTGANYGYTF. In nucleotides, the CDR3 is TGTGCCAGCAGCCCGACGGGCGCTAACTATGGCTACACCTTC.

This chain connects TRBV7-9 to TRBJ1-3, with D unclear. Germline-derived CDR1 and CDR2 are SEHNR and FQNEAQ (reference sequence). CDR3 length equals 17 residues. The V gene lost 2 bases and the J gene lost 3 bases, with 17 bases spanning the gap. The CDR3 bases are TGTGCCAGCAGCTTAAACACTGGGCCACGGCTTGGAAACACCATATATTTT. Its protein product is CASSLNTGPRLGNTIYF. Full variable domain (missing parts from reference TRBV7-9 and TRBJ1-3): DTGVSQNPRHKITKRGQNVTFRCDPISEHNRLYWYRQTLGQGPEFLTYFQNEAQLEKSRLLSDRFSAERPKGSFSTLEIQRTEQGDSAMYLCASSLNTGPRLGNTIYFGEGSWLTVV.

The J gene is TRBJ1-4, the V gene TRBV18; D unresolved. Per the germline V gene, CDR1 is KGHSH and CDR2 is LQKENI. V lost 3 bases and J lost 1, with 6 bases in between. CDR3 length equals 14 residues. The CDR3 loop reads CASSPTLTNEKLFF. For the CDR3, the DNA is TGTGCCAGCTCACCGACTTTAACTAATGAAAAACTGTTTTTT.

The chain joins TRBV19 to TRBJ2-5, with D possibly TRBD1 on 6 matching bases. This CDR3 has 13 residues. Trimming took off 4 bases at V and 1 base at J, with 7 bases between the two ends. The V gene's germline CDR1 is LNHDA and CDR2 SQIVND (reference sequence). The CDR3: CASSRTVQETQYF. In nucleotides, the CDR3 is TGTGCCAGTAGTAGGACAGTCCAAGAGACCCAGTACTTC.

The chain couples TRBV7-9 to TRBJ1-2, with 8 positions matching TRBD1. This CDR3 contains 12 residues. Germline CDR1 reads SEHNR; CDR2 reads FQNEAQ (reference sequence). V gave up 5 bases and J gave up 7 bases; unmatched junction bases: 3. Written as DNA, the CDR3 is TGTGCCAGCAGCCCCGACAGGGGTGGCTACACCTTC. Translation gives CASSPDRGGYTF.

This chain joins TRBV19 and TRBJ2-1; 13 bases are a match to TRBD2. The CDR3 consists of 16 residues. V lost 1 base to trimming and J lost 7 bases; unmatched junction nucleotides: 4. In germline, CDR1 is LNHDA, CDR2 SQIVND (reference sequence). This chain's CDR3 is CASSIGTSGSLNEQFF. As DNA, the CDR3 is TGTGCCAGTAGTATAGGGACTAGCGGGAGCCTGAATGAGCAGTTCTTC. The whole variable domain, filled in from reference TRBV19 and TRBJ2-1, reads DGGITQSPKYLFRKEGQNVTLSCEQNLNHDAMYWYRQDPGQGLRLIYYSQIVNDFQKGDIAEGYSVSREKKESFPLTVTSAQKNPTAFYLCASSIGTSGSLNEQFFGPGTRLTVL.

This chain links TRBV19 with TRBJ1-5; 7 nucleotides align to TRBD1. This CDR3 has 14 residues. Germline-derived CDR1 and CDR2 are LNHDA and SQIVND (reference sequence). The V and J ends lost 3 bases and 3 bases, in that order; junction bases with no gene match: 2. CDR3 sequence (DNA): TGTGCCAGTAGTATGACAGGGTTCAATCAGCCCCAGCATTTT. The encoded protein is CASSMTGFNQPQHF. Using reference TRBV19 and TRBJ1-5 for the parts outside the CDR3, the full variable domain is DGGITQSPKYLFRKEGQNVTLSCEQNLNHDAMYWYRQDPGQGLRLIYYSQIVNDFQKGDIAEGYSVSREKKESFPLTVTSAQKNPTAFYLCASSMTGFNQPQHFGDGTRLSIL.

V is TRBV4-3 and J is TRBJ2-3, with TRBD2 identical over 7 bases. V lost 4 bases and J lost 4; bases outside the gene matches: 14. Germline lookup yields CDR1 LGHNA and CDR2 YSLEER. This CDR3 region has 17 residues. In DNA form, the CDR3 reads TGCGCCAGCAGCCCGAAGGGGAGGCGGGGGAGGGCAGATACGCAGTATTTT. Encoded protein: CASSPKGRRGRADTQYF.

The chain recombines TRBV10-3 with TRBJ2-7; a possible D gene is TRBD1 (6 bases). This CDR3 spans 13 amino acids. Trimming took off 6 bases at V and 2 bases at J, with 11 bases between the two ends. Per the germline V gene, CDR1 is ENHRY and CDR2 is SYGVKD. The CDR3 protein is CAISPRDTYEQYF. CDR3 nucleotide sequence: TGTGCCATCAGCCCCCGGGACACCTACGAGCAGTACTTC.

As DNA, the CDR3 is TGTGCCAGCAGTGAGCAGGGGGGGCGTCAGCCCCAGCATTTT. Translating it yields CASSEQGGRQPQHF. This chain joins TRBV2 and TRBJ1-5; TRBD1 matches at 7 bases. This CDR3 region has 14 residues. Per the germline V gene, CDR1 is SNHLY and CDR2 is FYNNEI. V trimming: 3 bases; J trimming: 6 bases; junction bases outside the gene matches: 5.